The rows below give T cell receptor beta chains drawn from one sample of a study of blood T cell repertoires in COVID-19. The table came from immunoSEQ multiplex PCR; TCRdb's copy has only in-frame clones and leaves some out. The sample has about 140,000 clones, roughly four fifths seen once. The sequenced sample consisted of peripheral blood. All receptors come from an elderly woman with acute or convalescent COVID-19. Both conserved end residues are part of each CDR3. A D gene is named only where the DNA matches it firmly. A row's size may be missing; if present it is once, few, many or a size class.

TRBD2,TRBV6-5,.,TRBJ2-1,TGTGCCAGCAGTTACTACCTGGGAGGGGCAAATGAGCAGTTCTTC,CASSYYLGGANEQFF
TRBD1,TRBV5-4,.,TRBJ2-3,TGTGCCAGCAGCTTGGATCCAGGGGGCATCACAGATACGCAGTATTTT,CASSLDPGGITDTQYF
TRBD2,TRBV28,.,TRBJ2-7,TGTGCCAGCAGACCCCGACTAGCGGTTTACGAGCAGTACTTC,CASRPRLAVYEQYF
TRBD1,TRBV18,.,TRBJ2-3,TGTGCCAGCTCACGACAGGACAGGGGGCTGACAGATACGCAGTATTTT,CASSRQDRGLTDTQYF
.,TRBV11-2,.,TRBJ2-2,TGTGCCAGCAGCTTAAACAGGGTGAACACCGGGGAGCTGTTTTTT,CASSLNRVNTGELFF
TRBD1,TRBV4-1,.,TRBJ2-7,TGCGCCAGCAGCCAGGGACAGGGGGCATACTACGAGCAGTACTTC,CASSQGQGAYYEQYF
TRBD1,TRBV3-1/TRBV3-2,.,TRBJ1-2,TGTGCCAGCAGCCAAGATTGGGCAGGGGGTGTCTATGGCTACACCTTC,CASSQDWAGGVYGYTF
TRBD1,TRBV14,few,TRBJ2-7,TGTGCCAGCAGCCACGCAGGGGGTCCCTACGAGCAGTACTTC,CASSHAGGPYEQYF
TRBD2,TRBV7-2,once,TRBJ2-1,TGTGCCAGCAGCTTAAGTAGCGGGGGTTACAATGAGCAGTTCTTC,CASSLSSGGYNEQFF
TRBD1,TRBV19,.,TRBJ1-1,TGTGCCAGTAGTATGAGGGGACAGGGGTTGATGAACACTGAAGCTTTCTTT,CASSMRGQGLMNTEAFF
TRBD2,TRBV2,.,TRBJ2-5,TGTGCCAGCAGTGAATCTAGCGGGTGGGAGACCCAGTACTTC,CASSESSGWETQYF
.,TRBV27,.,TRBJ1-2,TGTGCCACTTACAGGGATCGTAGCTACACCTTC,CATYRDRSYTF
TRBD2,TRBV4-1,.,TRBJ2-3,TGCGCCAGCAGCCTACTGGGACTACTTCGCACAGATACGCAGTATTTT,CASSLLGLLRTDTQYF
.,TRBV2,few,TRBJ1-6,TGTGCCAGCAGTGCTGGGGCGATTGGCTCACCCCTCCACTTT,CASSAGAIGSPLHF
TRBD1,TRBV28,.,TRBJ1-4,TGTGCCAGCAGATCCGTACAGGGGACAACTAATGAAAAACTGTTTTTT,CASRSVQGTTNEKLFF
.,TRBV2,.,TRBJ1-2,TGTGCCAGCAGATTTGACACACTCTATGGCTACACCTTC,CASRFDTLYGYTF
TRBD1,TRBV29-1,.,TRBJ2-5,TGCAGCGTTGGACAGGGGGCTCGGAGCGGTCAAGAGACCCAGTACTTC,CSVGQGARSGQETQYF
TRBD1,TRBV3-1/TRBV3-2,once,TRBJ1-1,TGTGCCAGCAGCCAAGAGTCGGCCCGGGACAGGGCGGGTGAAGCTTTCTTT,CASSQESARDRAGEAFF
TRBD2,TRBV27,.,TRBJ2-6,TGTGCCAGCAGTCCCCGATTCCCCCTAGCGGGGGCCCTCTCTGGGGCCAACGTCCTGACTTTC,CASSPRFPLAGALSGANVLTF
TRBD1,TRBV27,.,TRBJ1-5,TGTGCCAGCAGTCCCTCTGTGGGACAGGGGGTCGATCAGCCCCAGCATTTT,CASSPSVGQGVDQPQHF
TRBD1,TRBV5-4,.,TRBJ2-7,TGTGCCAGCAGAAACTACAGGGGTGAGCAGTACTTC,CASRNYRGEQYF
TRBD2,TRBV2,.,TRBJ2-4,TGTGCCAGCAGCCTTAGCGGGGGGGCGGAAAACATTCAGTACTTC,CASSLSGGAENIQYF
TRBD1,TRBV11-3,.,TRBJ2-3,TGTGCCAGCAGCGCCACAGGGGGAAGTACAGATACGCAGTATTTT,CASSATGGSTDTQYF
.,TRBV27,.,TRBJ2-5,TGTGCCAGCAGTTTCTGGGGAGGGGGTGATCAAGAGACCCAGTACTTC,CASSFWGGGDQETQYF
.,TRBV24-1,.,TRBJ1-2,TGTGCCACCAGTGATTTGAGGGGCCGGGATGGCTACACCTTC,CATSDLRGRDGYTF
.,TRBV10-3,.,TRBJ1-1,TGTGCCATCAGTGTTATGGCAGGAGGGAACACTGAAGCTTTCTTT,CAISVMAGGNTEAFF
TRBD1,TRBV29-1,few,TRBJ2-7,TGCAGCGTGTCGGACAGGGGGCTCTCCGAGCAGTACTTC,CSVSDRGLSEQYF
.,TRBV12-3/TRBV12-4,.,TRBJ2-2,TGTGCCAGCAGTTTTCCTCCCGGGGAGCTGTTTTTT,CASSFPPGELFF
.,TRBV12-3/TRBV12-4,.,TRBJ2-2,TGTGCCAGCAGTTTACTCCAGACCGGGGAGCTGTTTTTT,CASSLLQTGELFF
.,TRBV5-1,.,TRBJ1-2,TGCGCCAGCAGCCGCGACAGAGTTGATGGCTACACCTTC,CASSRDRVDGYTF
.,TRBV7-9,.,TRBJ1-1,TGTGCCAGCAGAAGTAAACAGGTTCCCACTGAAGCTTTCTTT,CASRSKQVPTEAFF
.,TRBV5-6,.,TRBJ1-2,TGTGCCAGCAGCTTGATCAGGTTTGATGGCTACACCTTC,CASSLIRFDGYTF
TRBD2,TRBV6-5,.,TRBJ2-1,TGTGCCAGCAGTTACTCCGGACTAGGCCACAGCAATGAGCAGTTCTTC,CASSYSGLGHSNEQFF
.,TRBV5-1,.,TRBJ2-7,TGCGCCAGCAGCTTTGAGGGCTCCTACGAGCAGTACTTC,CASSFEGSYEQYF
.,TRBV7-3,.,TRBJ1-1,TGTGCCAGCAGCTGGTTGACTTCCCTTACCCCGATGAACACTGAAGCTTTCTTT,CASSWLTSLTPMNTEAFF
.,TRBV5-4,.,TRBJ2-1,TGTGCCAGCAGAGCCGGGGGATTCTCCTACAATGAGCAGTTCTTC,CASRAGGFSYNEQFF
.,TRBV28,.,TRBJ1-2,TGTGCCAGCAGTTTAAAGGGGGTGGGCTACACCTTC,CASSLKGVGYTF